This is a list of T cell receptor beta chains from one sample in a study of CD8 T cells in ankylosing spondylitis. One entry per CDR3 protein results from TCRdb running MiXCR on the 5' RACE reads. The sample carries approximately 140,000 distinct CDR3 sequences, roughly 44% recorded once. Material: synovial fluid, either unsorted or a sorted T cell fraction (not recorded which). These receptors originate from a male donor with ankylosing spondylitis. CDR3s include the opening cysteine and the closing phenylalanine or tryptophan. The order of the fields is clone size, V gene, D gene, J gene, CDR3 DNA, CDR3 protein. D genes are given only for firm matches. Not all rows give a size; the values are once, few, many and, for expanded clones, a class.

>.|TRBV2|.|TRBJ2-7
TGTGCCGGCAGACTGACGGGCACTAGCTCCTACGAGCAGTACTTC
CAGRLTGTSSYEQYF
>few|TRBV11-2|.|TRBJ2-7
TGTGCCAGCAGCTTAGTAGGGGACTACGAGCAGTACTTC
CASSLVGDYEQYF
>many|TRBV29-1|.|TRBJ1-1
TGCAGCGTTTTCGACGCGAACACTGAAGCTTTCTTT
CSVFDANTEAFF
>.|TRBV12-3/TRBV12-4|.|TRBJ2-7
TGTGCCAGCAGCCCCCATGGGGGAAGCTCCTACGAGCAGTACTTC
CASSPHGGSSYEQYF
>few|TRBV5-1|TRBD1|TRBJ1-1
TGCGCCAGCAGCTTACGTCCCGGGACAGGGGCGATGAACACTGAAGCTTTCTTT
CASSLRPGTGAMNTEAFF
>many|TRBV20-1|.|TRBJ2-7
TGCAGTGCTAGAGCAGGCGGAGGCGTCTACGAGCAGTACTTC
CSARAGGGVYEQYF
>.|TRBV12-5|.|TRBJ2-1
TGTGCTAGTGGTTTGGTAGGGGGATGGGATGAGCAGTTCTTC
CASGLVGGWDEQFF
>.|TRBV7-9|.|TRBJ2-4
TGTGCCAGCAGCTGGGGACCGTTTTTGGCCAAAAACATTCAGTACTTC
CASSWGPFLAKNIQYF
>.|TRBV6-1|.|TRBJ1-4
TGTGCCAGCAGCTTCGGACCTGAGTCTAATGAAAAACTGTTTTTT
CASSFGPESNEKLFF
>.|TRBV18|.|TRBJ1-2
TGTGCCAGCTCACCACTAAGGGGGAACAACTATGGCTACACCTTC
CASSPLRGNNYGYTF
>few|TRBV19|TRBD1|TRBJ1-1
TGTGCCAGTAGTAAGGACAGGGCTGAAACTGAAGCTTTCTTT
CASSKDRAETEAFF
>.|TRBV12-3/TRBV12-4|.|TRBJ2-7
TGTGCCAGCAGTTTAGGGATCTGGGCCTACGAGCAGTACTTC
CASSLGIWAYEQYF
>.|TRBV14|TRBD1|TRBJ2-5
TGTGCCAGCAGCCACCGGGACAGGGGTGAACAAGAGACCCAGTACTTC
CASSHRDRGEQETQYF
>once|TRBV4-3|TRBD1|TRBJ2-7
TGCGCCAGCAGCCTCCACCACGGGACAGGGTCCTACGAGCAGTACTTC
CASSLHHGTGSYEQYF
>few|TRBV12-3/TRBV12-4|.|TRBJ2-1
TGTGCCAGCGGCGCCTACATGGATGAGCAGTTCTTC
CASGAYMDEQFF
>.|TRBV5-1|TRBD2|TRBJ2-1
TGCGCCAGCAGCCCAGTAGCGGGAGGCCGACATGAGCAGTTCTTC
CASSPVAGGRHEQFF
>many|TRBV15|.|TRBJ2-5
TGTGCCACCAGCAGAGGCCGGGAAGGAGCAGAGACCCAGTACTTC
CATSRGREGAETQYF
>.|TRBV29-1|TRBD2|TRBJ2-5
TGCAGCGTTGCGGGACTAGCGGGAAGAGGGACCCAGTACTTC
CSVAGLAGRGTQYF
>few|TRBV12-3/TRBV12-4|.|TRBJ2-2
TGTGCCACCTCAATAAATACAGGGCTGGCCGGGGAGCTGTTTTTT
CATSINTGLAGELFF
>.|TRBV5-1|.|TRBJ1-1
TGCGCCAGCAGCTTGATAAGGGCCAAAAGCGGTGAAGCTTTCTTT
CASSLIRAKSGEAFF
>.|TRBV5-1|.|TRBJ1-1
TGCGCCAGCAGCTTGGCGGCCAGAGCAGGGACTGAAGCTTTCTTT
CASSLAARAGTEAFF
>few|TRBV12-3/TRBV12-4|TRBD2|TRBJ2-7
TGTGCCAGCAGTTTAGGTAGCGGGGTATACGAGCAGTACTTC
CASSLGSGVYEQYF
>.|TRBV5-1|TRBD2|TRBJ2-7
TGCGCCAGCAGCTCCATAACCGGGAGGGGCAGCGAGCAGTACTTC
CASSSITGRGSEQYF
>few|TRBV28|TRBD1|TRBJ1-5
TGTGCCAGCATGGACAGGATCAATCAGCCCCAGCATTTT
CASMDRINQPQHF
>.|TRBV7-6|TRBD1|TRBJ1-5
TGTGCCAGCAGCCCCATCCCGGGACAGGGAGGGCCCCAGCATTTT
CASSPIPGQGGPQHF
>.|TRBV27|TRBD1|TRBJ2-3
TGTGCCAGCAGTTTACCGGTCTCCTTCGGGGGACAGGGCCTCCCAGATACGCAGTATTTT
CASSLPVSFGGQGLPDTQYF
>.|TRBV15|.|TRBJ2-3
TGTGCCACCAGCAGAGAGATACGGGGGCACACAGATACGCAGTATTTT
CATSREIRGHTDTQYF
>.|TRBV5-6|.|TRBJ1-1
TGTGCCAGCAGCTTGGTGGCAGGGTTGAACACTGAAGCTTTCTTT
CASSLVAGLNTEAFF
>many|TRBV5-1|.|TRBJ1-2
TGCGCCAGCAGCTTGGACGTTGCATATGGCTACACCTTC
CASSLDVAYGYTF
>many|TRBV28|TRBD2|TRBJ2-7
TGTGCCAGCAGTTGGGCTAGCGGCCCGGGGTCGCTCTACGAGCAGTACTTC
CASSWASGPGSLYEQYF
>.|TRBV12-3/TRBV12-4|.|TRBJ2-7
TGTGCCAGCAGTTTAGTTGGACATGAGCCCTACGAGCAGTACTTC
CASSLVGHEPYEQYF
>once|TRBV20-1|.|TRBJ2-7
TGCAGTGAGTCAAGGGGCTACGAGCAGTACTTC
CSESRGYEQYF
>.|TRBV12-3/TRBV12-4|.|TRBJ2-2
TGTGCCAGCAGTTTTGGTATCACCGGGGAGCTGTTTTTT
CASSFGITGELFF
>once|TRBV4-3|.|TRBJ1-2
TGCGCCAGCAGCCAAGAGTCTGGGGGGGCTTGGTACTATGGCTACACCTTC
CASSQESGGAWYYGYTF
>.|TRBV20-1|.|TRBJ1-1
TGCAGTGTTCCCTCAGGGGTGGTGACCCACACTGAAGCTTTCTTT
CSVPSGVVTHTEAFF
>few|TRBV7-6|TRBD1|TRBJ2-1
TGTGCCAGCAGCCCCGGGACAGGTCACTCCAATGAGCAGTTCTTC
CASSPGTGHSNEQFF
>.|TRBV5-1|TRBD1|TRBJ2-3
TGCGCCAGCAGATCACTTCCGGCGACAGGGGGCCCAGATACGCAGTATTTT
CASRSLPATGGPDTQYF
>few|TRBV2|.|TRBJ2-3
TGTGCCAGCAGTCCTTGGAGCGGGAGCACAGATACGCAGTATTTT
CASSPWSGSTDTQYF
>few|TRBV28|TRBD1|TRBJ1-1
TGTGCCAGCAGTCCATGGGACAGGGGTTCTACTGAAGCTTTCTTT
CASSPWDRGSTEAFF
>few|TRBV7-2|.|TRBJ1-1
TGTGCCAGCAGGAAGGTAAACAGGGTTACTGAAGCTTTCTTT
CASRKVNRVTEAFF
>.|TRBV12-3/TRBV12-4|.|TRBJ1-3
TGTGCCAGCAGACCGGACAGTGGGAGGTCCAGGGATTTT
CASRPDSGRSRDF